The rows below give T cell receptor beta chains drawn from one sample of a study of metastatic and nonmetastatic thyroid tumors. TCRdb reanalyzed the PCR reads with MiXCR. The table lists 14,000 to 15,000 clones, roughly 3.5% of them singletons. The sample comprised tumor tissue. Every receptor here comes from a female donor with papillary thyroid cancer or a benign thyroid nodule (not recorded which). Some clones in this sample may be carry-over from other donors' samples. CDR3s include the opening cysteine and the closing phenylalanine or tryptophan. The order of the fields is clone size, V gene, D gene, J gene, CDR3 DNA, CDR3 protein. The D gene is left open where the match is weak. A clone size is listed for some rows: how often the clone was seen (once, few, many), or a class if it is expanded.

few	TRBV11-3	TRBD1	TRBJ2-1	TGTGCCAGCAGCTTAGGCCCGTATACAGGGGGAGGAAGCAATGAGCAGTTCTTC	CASSLGPYTGGGSNEQFF
few	TRBV12-3/TRBV12-4	NA	TRBJ1-5	TGTGCCAGCAGTTTAGCGAACCAGCCCCAGCATTTT	CASSLANQPQHF
NA	TRBV19	TRBD1	TRBJ1-2	TGTGCCAGTAGGAACCGGGACAGGGTGGCCGGCTACACCTTC	CASRNRDRVAGYTF
few	TRBV27	TRBD1	TRBJ2-1	TGTGCCAGCAGAGCGCGACAGGGAGACGCCTACAATGAGCAGTTCTTC	CASRARQGDAYNEQFF
hyperexpanded	TRBV11-1	NA	TRBJ2-7	TGTGCCAGCAGCTTAACCCGACTAGTCTACGAGCAGTACTTC	CASSLTRLVYEQYF
few	TRBV6-4	TRBD2	TRBJ2-3	TGTGCCAGCAGTGACAGGGCGGGAAGCGGGGGCACAGATACGCAGTATTTT	CASSDRAGSGGTDTQYF
few	TRBV20-1	NA	TRBJ1-4	TGCAGTGCTTTAAGTGAAAAACTGTTTTTT	CSALSEKLFF
NA	TRBV5-1	NA	TRBJ1-2	TGCGCCAGCAGCATGGACAGCCTGGGCTATGGCTACACCTTC	CASSMDSLGYGYTF
few	TRBV6-2/TRBV6-3	TRBD2	TRBJ2-1	TGTGCCAGCGTACCAACTAGCGGGAGTTACAATGAGCAGTTCTTC	CASVPTSGSYNEQFF
few	TRBV6-2/TRBV6-3	TRBD2	TRBJ2-7	TGTGCCAGCAGTTCACGGACTAGTGGCCGGAGCTCCTACGAGCAGTACTTC	CASSSRTSGRSSYEQYF
medium-sized	TRBV20-1	NA	TRBJ2-7	TGCAGTGCTAGGGGTGCTTATTCCGGGCCTCAAGACGAGCAGTACTTC	CSARGAYSGPQDEQYF
NA	TRBV24-1	TRBD2	TRBJ2-2	TGTGCCACCGGACGGGAGGTCACCGGGGAGCTGTTTTTT	CATGREVTGELFF
few	TRBV2	NA	TRBJ2-7	TGTGCCAGCAGTGTTCTGGGCATCTACGAGCAGTACTTC	CASSVLGIYEQYF
few	TRBV19	TRBD1	TRBJ1-2	TGTGCCAGTAGTAGGGGACAGATGAACTATGGCTACACCTTC	CASSRGQMNYGYTF
NA	TRBV6-4	NA	TRBJ2-2	TGTGCCAGCAGTGACAGGTGCACCGGGGAGCTGTTTTTT	CASSDRCTGELFF
medium-sized	TRBV27	NA	TRBJ1-6	TGTGCCAGCCGCTCAGGGGAGTATAATTCACCCCTCCACTTT	CASRSGEYNSPLHF
few	TRBV6-1	NA	TRBJ1-1	TGTGCCATCACCGGCTGGGGGTTCGAGGGGACTGAAGCTTTCTTT	CAITGWGFEGTEAFF
NA	TRBV7-3	TRBD1	TRBJ1-1	TGTGCCAGCAGCTTCCAGGGGGCCACTGAAGCTTTCTTT	CASSFQGATEAFF
NA	TRBV20-1	TRBD1	TRBJ2-7	TGCAGTGCTAGAGTCAAGGACAGGGGATGGGAGCAGTACTTC	CSARVKDRGWEQYF
NA	TRBV30	NA	TRBJ1-1	TGTGCCTGGATTAAAGCGACAGTTTTGAACACTGAAGCTTTCTTT	CAWIKATVLNTEAFF
few	TRBV28	NA	TRBJ1-1	TGTGCCAGCAGTTTATGGGGGGCCCTGGCGGACACTGAAGCTTTCTTT	CASSLWGALADTEAFF
few	TRBV6-2/TRBV6-3	NA	TRBJ2-3	TGTGCCAGCAGTTACTCATCCGAGACGGATACGCAGTATTTT	CASSYSSETDTQYF
few	TRBV6-1	NA	TRBJ2-3	TGTGTCAGCACTGCGTCAGGCAGCTCGGCGGATACGCAGTATTTT	CVSTASGSSADTQYF
NA	TRBV2	TRBD1	TRBJ1-2	TGTGCCAGCAGTGAGGGGACAGCGAGCTACACCTTC	CASSEGTASYTF
few	TRBV6-1	NA	TRBJ1-2	TGTGCCAGCAGTGAAGAAGACGGGCGGGCGGGTGGCTACACCTTC	CASSEEDGRAGGYTF
NA	TRBV7-9	NA	TRBJ2-1	TGTGCCAGCAACCAACCCGGGTTGGGCTACAATGAGCAGTTCTTC	CASNQPGLGYNEQFF
few	TRBV12-3/TRBV12-4	NA	TRBJ2-5	TGTGCCAGCAGTTTTGACAGCGGAACAGAGACCCAGTACTTC	CASSFDSGTETQYF
NA	TRBV5-1	TRBD2	TRBJ2-1	TGCGCCAGCAGCTTGGGACTAGCGGATATGGATGAGCAGTTCTTC	CASSLGLADMDEQFF
NA	TRBV6-2/TRBV6-3	NA	TRBJ1-5	TGTGCCAGCAGTTACGGGGAGCCCCAGCATTTT	CASSYGEPQHF
NA	TRBV4-1	NA	TRBJ1-4	TGCGCCAGCAGCGGAAGGGCGGGGGGGCCCGAAAAACTGTTTTTT	CASSGRAGGPEKLFF
few	TRBV7-3	NA	TRBJ2-2	TGTGCCAGCATAGACCATGTGGCCGGGGAGCTGTTTTTT	CASIDHVAGELFF
NA	TRBV7-3	TRBD1	TRBJ1-5	TGTGCCAGCAGCTTAAGTGGGCTAGGCGCAGGGGGCCATCAGCCCCAGCATTTT	CASSLSGLGAGGHQPQHF
few	TRBV4-1	NA	TRBJ2-7	TGCGCCAGCAGCCAAGGACGAGGGGGCTACGAGCAGTACTTC	CASSQGRGGYEQYF
few	TRBV6-4	TRBD1	TRBJ1-2	TGTGCCAGCAGTGTCAGGGGGCTTGGCTACACCTTC	CASSVRGLGYTF
few	TRBV7-3	NA	TRBJ2-2	TGTGCCAGCAGCGCTTCCGGGGAGCTGTTTTTT	CASSASGELFF
NA	TRBV4-1	TRBD2	TRBJ2-2	TGCGTCAGCAGCCAAGAAGCGGGAGTTACCGGGGAGCTGTTTTTT	CVSSQEAGVTGELFF
medium-sized	TRBV27	NA	TRBJ2-1	TGTGCCAGCGCAGTAGGGGCGGGTCCTAGCTCCTACAATGAGCAGTTCTTC	CASAVGAGPSSYNEQFF
few	TRBV29-1	NA	TRBJ1-5	TGCAGCGTTGAGGAGGGGATCAATCAGCCCCAGCATTTT	CSVEEGINQPQHF
few	TRBV28	NA	TRBJ1-1	TGTGCCAGCAGTTTTGGGGGCGAATTCACCAAAGCTTTCTTT	CASSFGGEFTKAFF
NA	TRBV6-1	TRBD1	TRBJ1-3	TGTGCCAGCAGGAGACAGGGCGAACTGAGTGGAAACACCATATATTTT	CASRRQGELSGNTIYF
few	TRBV20-1	NA	TRBJ1-5	TGCAGTGCTCAGACAGGCCGGCCATATAGCAATCAGCCCCAGCATTTT	CSAQTGRPYSNQPQHF
NA	TRBV28	NA	TRBJ2-3	TGTGCCAGCCAATGGACAGTGGGCACAGATACGCAGTATTTT	CASQWTVGTDTQYF
many	TRBV6-6	NA	TRBJ2-7	TGTGCCAGCAGTTACTCTGGACAATATGGGTACGAGCAGTACTTC	CASSYSGQYGYEQYF
few	TRBV19	TRBD2	TRBJ2-5	TGTGCCAGTAGTATCCTTTTTAGCGGGAGTGTAGTGGAGACCCAGTACTTC	CASSILFSGSVVETQYF
few	TRBV5-1	NA	TRBJ2-2	TGCGCCAGCAGTTTGACGGTTAACACCGGGGAGCTGTTTTTT	CASSLTVNTGELFF
NA	TRBV7-8	TRBD2	TRBJ2-7	TGTGCCAGCAGCAAACCTAGCGGGCACAGTTCCTACGAGCAGTACTTC	CASSKPSGHSSYEQYF
NA	TRBV6-1	NA	TRBJ2-7	TGTGCCAGCAGTGAAACAGCAGGAGTCTACGAGCAGTACTTC	CASSETAGVYEQYF
NA	TRBV2	TRBD1	TRBJ1-2	TGTGCCAGCCTGATGACAGGGGGCTATGGCTACACCTTC	CASLMTGGYGYTF
few	TRBV6-1	NA	TRBJ2-7	TGTGCCAGCAGGGACAGCGACTACGAGCAGTACTTC	CASRDSDYEQYF
few	TRBV6-1	TRBD1	TRBJ1-1	TGTGCCAGCAGACGGACAGGGGGTAGGAACACTGAAGCTTTCTTT	CASRRTGGRNTEAFF
few	TRBV6-2/TRBV6-3	TRBD1	TRBJ2-5	TGTGCCAGCAGTGGCCGACAGGGGGCGGTGGAGACCCAGTACTTC	CASSGRQGAVETQYF
NA	TRBV24-1	NA	TRBJ2-1	TGTGCCACCAGTGATTCGGGCAATGAGCAGTTCTTC	CATSDSGNEQFF
NA	TRBV20-1	TRBD2	TRBJ2-1	TGCAGTGCCGACGGAAGACTAGCGGGAGACAATGAGCAGTTCTTC	CSADGRLAGDNEQFF